Given below is one TCR beta chain in context. This sample was taken from a study of blood T cell repertoires in COVID-19. Study-level background: Specimens from acute and convalescent COVID-19 originated in the United States, Italy and Spain. The analysed material was cDNA or gDNA that came from T cells, B-cell-depleted T cells, or PBMCs.

This CDR3 region has 14 residues. The V gene's germline CDR1 is LGHDT and CDR2 YNNKEL (reference sequence). Trimming left V 1 base short and J 9 bases short, with 13 bases between. Authors' analysis steps: Amplifying reference gene primers gave estimates of nucleated cell counts. Produced via immunoSEQ multiplex PCR; TCRdb's table is partial and in-frame only. V and J calls and clone size are given by that table; D and trimming were obtained from the DNA. The table lists more than 65,000 clones, around 85% of them singletons. V and J are TRBV3-1 (or the pseudogene TRBV3-2) and TRBJ2-1; no definite D call. The sequence was obtained from a man older than 75 with acute or convalescent COVID-19. The sample was peripheral blood. CDR3 DNA: TGTGCCAGCAGCCAAGTGGTGTATGGCGGTGAGCAGTTCTTC. It specifies CASSQVVYGGEQFF.